The 6 T cell receptor beta chains given below trace back to one sample, sequenced in a study of identical twins. MiXCR, applied by TCRdb to the 5' RACE reads, yields one record per CDR3 protein. The table includes 1.5 million to 2 million distinct CDR3 sequences, around 29% detected once. Sample: cord blood. The origin of the receptors is a newborn girl in good health.

As to this clonotype: One base away lies a much larger clone, so this may be a sequencing read error. The gene calls are TRBV5-1 and TRBJ2-1, with 7 positions matching TRBD1. Looked up from germline, CDR1 is SGHRS and CDR2 is YFSETQ. V shed 0 bases, J shed 10 bases, and the junction held 7 bases outside the gene matches. CDR3 size: 14 residues. The CDR3 DNA is TGCGCCAGCAGCTTGGGGGACAGCCTTTACGAGCAGTTCTTC. Translated, it gives CASSLGDSLYEQFF.

The chain employs TRBV28 and TRBJ2-4, with TRBD2 matching over 11 bases. Germline CDR1 and CDR2: MDHEN and SYDVKM. The CDR3 runs 15 residues. After removal of 6 bases from V and 9 bases from J, the junction contained 10 bases not matched to a gene. CDR3 loop: CASRPTSGMGTIQYF. CDR3 sequence (DNA): TGTGCCAGCAGACCGACTAGCGGGATGGGAACCATTCAGTACTTC. The full variable domain, completed using reference TRBV28 and TRBJ2-4, is DVKVTQSSRYLVKRTGEKVFLECVQDMDHENMFWYRQDPGLGLRLIYFSYDVKMKEKGDIPEGYSVSREKKERFSLILESASTNQTSMYLCASRPTSGMGTIQYFGAGTRLSVL.

This clonotype was detected only a few times. This chain joins TRBV7-2 and TRBJ2-5, with a weak D call TRBD2 (6 bases). Germline CDR1 and CDR2: SGHTA and FQGNSA. The CDR3 runs 15 residues. Trimming stripped 1 base from V and 4 bases from J, with 13 bases between. CDR3: CASSLVGGRIETQYF. In DNA, the CDR3 is TGTGCCAGCAGCTTAGTGGGAGGCCGAATAGAGACCCAGTACTTC.

A remark on this clonotype: A much larger clonotype is one base distant, so this may be a read error. The chain joins TRBV12-3 or TRBV12-4 to TRBJ2-3, with TRBD2 identical over 13 bases. This CDR3 has 14 residues. The CDR3 nucleotides are TGTTCCAGCAGTGGACTAGCGGGAGCAGATACGCAGTATTTT. The encoded protein is CSSSGLAGADTQYF.

This clonotype was recorded a few times. In nucleotides, the CDR3 is TGCAGTGCTAGAGCTACCGGACTAGCGGGGCTCTACGAGCAGTACTTC. Translating gives CSARATGLAGLYEQYF. The chain recombines TRBV20-1 with TRBJ2-7; 12 bases agree with TRBD2. The CDR3 is 16 residues long. Germline V gene data show CDR1 as DFQATT and CDR2 as SNEGSKA (reference sequence). The V segment lost 1 base and the J segment 3 bases; nucleotides outside the gene matches: 7.

This clonotype occurred a few times. The chain has TRBV6-6 and TRBJ2-7; 10 positions agree with TRBD2. Trimming took 2 bases from V and 6 from J; bases not matched to a gene: 4. CDR3 length equals 14 residues. CDR1 MNHNY and CDR2 SVGAGI come from the germline V gene (reference sequence). The CDR3 protein is CASSYRGLALEQYF. CDR3 coding DNA: TGTGCCAGCAGTTACCGGGGACTAGCGCTCGAGCAGTACTTC.